These 23 T cell receptor beta chains share one sample of origin, sequenced in a study of OX40 agonist ivuxolimab in advanced cancers. Data came from immunoSEQ multiplex PCR; TCRdb stores just in-frame clones and leaves some out. The sample includes about 69,000 clones, roughly 90% of them seen just once. The sample consisted of CD4+ or CD8+ T cells sorted from blood, taken in a trial of the OX40 agonist ivuxolimab. The receptors were gathered from an adult with an advanced solid tumor such as melanoma, head and neck, liver or kidney cancer.

The CDR3 loop reads CASSLGQAETQYF. The CDR3 DNA reads as TGTGCCAGCAGTCTCGGACAGGCGGAGACCCAGTACTTC. The chain is built from TRBV28 and TRBJ2-5; 7 bases match TRBD1. In germline, CDR1 is MDHEN, CDR2 SYDVKM. The CDR3 is 13 amino acids. V was clipped by 5 bases and J by 5 bases; unmatched bases: 5.

The CDR3 coding sequence is TGTGCCAGCAGCTTAGATTGGGGAGCCCCGGGGCAGACCCAGTACTTC. Its translation: CASSLDWGAPGQTQYF. The V gene is TRBV11-2, the J gene TRBJ2-5; possibly TRBD1 or TRBD2 for D (5 bases each). V was trimmed by 0 bases and J by 6 bases, leaving 17 bases between them. The CDR3 sequence is 16 residues long. Per the germline V gene, CDR1 is SGHAT and CDR2 is FQNNGV.

The chain couples TRBV4-1 to TRBJ2-7, with D possibly being TRBD1 or TRBD2 (5 bases each). Germline CDR1 MGHRA, CDR2 YSYEKL. This CDR3 is 18 amino acids long. Trimming removed 1 base at V and 1 base at J, with 20 bases between. CDR3 sequence: CASSQGVRAGTGSYEQYF. The CDR3 nucleotides read TGCGCCAGCAGCCAAGGGGTGAGAGCTGGGACGGGATCCTACGAGCAGTACTTC.

The chain uses TRBV15 and TRBJ1-2; D possibly corresponds to TRBD1 (6 bases). In germline, CDR1 is LNHNV, CDR2 YYDKDF (reference sequence). The V end was cut by 0 bases, the J end by 4 bases, with 12 bases between. The CDR3 covers 15 residues. The CDR3 region is CATSRDLPGVYGYTF. Written as DNA, the CDR3 is TGTGCCACCAGCAGAGATCTACCAGGGGTCTATGGCTACACCTTC.

The V and J genes are TRBV5-6 and TRBJ1-2; D is uncertain. CDR1 SGHDT and CDR2 YYEEEE come from the germline V gene. The CDR3 spans 14 residues. V lost 1 base and J lost 0, with 7 bases in between. The CDR3: CASSLYRANYGYTF. Written as DNA, the CDR3 is TGTGCCAGCAGCTTGTACAGAGCTAACTATGGCTACACCTTC.

The chain has TRBV4-1 and TRBJ2-1; no reliable D call. CDR3 length equals 13 residues. V shed 1 base and J shed 8 bases, with 9 bases lying between them. Germline loops: CDR1 MGHRA, CDR2 YSYEKL. The CDR3 is CASSQVGSHEQFF. The CDR3 DNA reads TGCGCCAGCAGCCAAGTCGGGTCGCATGAGCAGTTCTTC.

Only one count was recorded for this clone. This chain connects TRBV29-1 to TRBJ2-1; 8 bases are shared with TRBD1. The V gene end was trimmed by 6 bases and the J gene end by 7 bases; junction bases not matched to a gene: 5. The CDR3 extends over 12 amino acids. The germline V gene encodes CDR1 SQVTM and CDR2 ANQGSEA. The CDR3: CSVARTGNEQFF. CDR3 sequence (DNA): TGCAGCGTGGCCCGGACAGGGAATGAGCAGTTCTTC.

The chain employs TRBV6-5 and TRBJ2-6, with D maybe TRBD2 (6 bases). This CDR3 has 14 residues. From germline, CDR1 is MNHEY and CDR2 SVGAGI. With 2 bases removed from V and 8 bases from J, the gap between germline ends came to 10 bases. The CDR3 spells CASSYTGTPNVLTF. CDR3 DNA: TGTGCCAGCAGTTACACGGGGACTCCCAACGTCCTGACTTTC.

This sequence joins TRBV30 and TRBJ1-5; D perhaps matches TRBD1 (6 bases). The V gene's germline CDR1 is GTSNPN and CDR2 SVGIG (reference sequence). This CDR3 is 13 amino acids long. With 4 bases removed from V and 4 bases from J, the gap between germline ends came to 11 bases. CDR3: CAWTRGKNQPQHF. As DNA, the CDR3 is TGTGCCTGGACCAGGGGAAAAAATCAGCCCCAGCATTTT.

This chain uses TRBV4-1 with TRBJ2-7; 7 bases align to TRBD1. Germline lookup yields CDR1 MGHRA and CDR2 YSYEKL. V gave up 2 bases and J gave up 3 bases; unmatched junction bases: 10. CDR3 length equals 16 residues. CDR3 DNA: TGCGCCAGCAGCCAACGGTCCGGACAGGCGTACTACGAGCAGTACTTC. Protein sequence: CASSQRSGQAYYEQYF.

In regard to this clone: The sample holds other DNA sequences that translate to the same CDR3. CDR3 sequence (DNA): TGTGCCATCAGTGTTGAAACTAACTATGGCTACACCTTC. It translates to CAISVETNYGYTF. The rearrangement links TRBV10-3 to TRBJ1-2; D not resolved. V was trimmed by 4 bases and J by 0 bases, leaving 6 bases between them. The CDR3 consists of 13 residues. CDR1 and CDR2 from the germline V gene are ENHRY and SYGVKD.

This clone appeared once. The chain links TRBV10-1 to TRBJ2-4, with 15 bases fitting TRBD2. J was trimmed by 2 bases and V by 4 bases; bases with no gene match: 6. In germline, CDR1 is WNHNN, CDR2 SYGVQD (reference sequence). The CDR3 has 18 amino acids. The CDR3: CASSAGTSGRMTKNIQYF. For the CDR3, the DNA is TGCGCCAGCAGTGCCGGGACTAGCGGGAGGATGACCAAAAACATTCAGTACTTC.

This chain uses TRBV7-2 with TRBJ2-3, with no clear D. CDR3 length: 12 amino acids. Germline-derived CDR1 and CDR2 are SGHTA and FQGNSA. Trimming cost V 5 bases and J 2 bases, with 5 bases left between them. The CDR3 spells CASSRTTDTQYF. The CDR3 DNA sequence: TGTGCCAGCAGCAGGACCACAGATACGCAGTATTTT.

The chain employs TRBV7-8 and TRBJ2-1; TRBD2 aligns across 13 bases. V gave up 4 bases and J gave up 7 bases; unmatched junction bases: 19. The CDR3 has 20 residues. The V gene's germline CDR1 is SGHVS and CDR2 FQNEAQ. DNA of the CDR3: TGTGCCAGCAGCTCTGGACTAGCGGGAGCCATGTTGACCTGGGCTAATGAGCAGTTCTTC. This gives the protein CASSSGLAGAMLTWANEQFF. Based on the CDR3 plus reference TRBV7-8 and TRBJ2-1, the full variable domain is GAGVSQSPRYKVAKRGQDVALRCDPISGHVSLFWYQQALGQGPEFLTYFQNEAQLDKSGLPSDRFFAERPEGSVSTLKIQRTQQEDSAVYLCASSSGLAGAMLTWANEQFFGPGTRLTVL.

The chain has TRBV28 and TRBJ2-1; 9 bases match TRBD2. Germline V gene lookup returns CDR1 MDHEN and CDR2 SYDVKM. The CDR3 consists of 14 residues. Germline trimming cut 8 bases from V and 7 bases from J; bases unmatched to any gene: 9. The CDR3 DNA follows: TGTGCCAGCTGGGGCGGGACTAGCATTAATGAGCAGTTCTTC. Encoded protein: CASWGGTSINEQFF.

This sequence joins TRBV9 and TRBJ2-7, with 9 nucleotides matching TRBD2. With V trimmed by 0 bases and J by 4 bases, 8 bases remained unmatched. Germline CDR1 and CDR2: SGDLS and YYNGEE. CDR3 length: 16 amino acids. CDR3 nucleotide sequence: TGTGCCAGCAGCGTAGGAGGACTAGCGCTAATTTACGAGCAGTACTTC. Residues: CASSVGGLALIYEQYF.

The rearrangement links TRBV4-1 to TRBJ1-3; D is unresolved. Germline loops: CDR1 MGHRA, CDR2 YSYEKL. The CDR3 sequence is 19 residues long. Trimming removed 1 base at V and 0 bases at J, with 19 bases between. For the CDR3, the DNA is TGCGCCAGCAGCCAAGGTCAATGGTATGGAGAAAGCTCTGGAAACACCATATATTTT. Amino acids: CASSQGQWYGESSGNTIYF.

The chain carries TRBV28 and TRBJ1-2; 9 nucleotides match TRBD1. Trimming took 3 bases from V and 2 from J; bases not matched to a gene: 4. The germline CDR1 and CDR2 sequences are MDHEN and SYDVKM. This CDR3 has 15 amino acids. The CDR3 protein is CASSFLGQGNYGYTF. CDR3 DNA: TGTGCCAGCAGTTTTTTAGGACAGGGGAACTATGGCTACACCTTC.

As to this clone: At one end the junction does not follow the germline gene, possibly because of a read error. The V gene is TRBV15, the J gene TRBJ1-1; D is unclear. This CDR3 comprises 15 residues. The germline gives CDR1 LNHNV, CDR2 YYDKDF (reference sequence). This CDR3 is CATSGDGRSDTEAFF. Written as DNA, the CDR3 is TGTGCCACCAGCGGAGACGGACGGTCGGACACTGAAGCTTTCTTT.

About this clone itself: A read error may produce the germline difference seen at one junction end. This chain connects TRBV19 to TRBJ2-2; TRBD1 might be the D (6 bases). The V gene's germline CDR1 is LNHDA and CDR2 SQIVND (reference sequence). This CDR3 is built from 14 residues. Here the CDR3 reads CASSVTGNAGELFF. CDR3 nucleotides: TGTGCCAGTAGTGTAACAGGGAACGCCGGGGAGCTGTTTTTT. Full variable domain (rest looked up from reference TRBV19 and TRBJ2-2): DGGITQSPKYLFRKEGQNVTLSCEQNLNHDAMYWYRQDPGQGLRLIYYSQIVNDFQKGDIAEGYSVSREKKESFPLTVTSAQKNPTAFYLCASSVTGNAGELFFGEGSRLTVL.

Only one count was recorded for this clone. This sequence joins TRBV28 and TRBJ1-2; 11 nucleotides align to TRBD1. The V gene end was trimmed by 1 base and the J gene end by 8 bases; junction bases not matched to a gene: 12. CDR3 size: 17 residues. CDR1 MDHEN and CDR2 SYDVKM come from the germline V gene. This chain's CDR3 is CASSLYFPGQGEEGYTF. The DNA of the CDR3 is TGTGCCAGCAGTTTATACTTCCCGGGACAGGGGGAGGAGGGCTACACCTTC.

On this clone: An end of the junction does not agree with germline; a read error may underlie this. The rearrangement joins TRBV5-1 to TRBJ2-1; D is ambiguous. The CDR3 spans 11 residues. Germline CDR1 reads SGHRS; CDR2 reads YFSETQ. CDR3 region: CASSAYNEQFF. CDR3 coding DNA: TGCGCCAGCAGCGCCTATAATGAGCAGTTCTTC.

A single count supports this clone. V is TRBV6-1 and J is TRBJ2-3, with D tentatively TRBD1 (5 bases). CDR1 and CDR2 from the germline V gene are MNHNS and SASEGT. V was cut by 7 bases and J by 2 bases, with 16 bases left in between. CDR3 size: 15 residues. The CDR3 region is CASKALQVSTDTQYF. CDR3 sequence (DNA): TGTGCCAGCAAAGCTCTACAGGTGTCCACAGATACGCAGTATTTT.